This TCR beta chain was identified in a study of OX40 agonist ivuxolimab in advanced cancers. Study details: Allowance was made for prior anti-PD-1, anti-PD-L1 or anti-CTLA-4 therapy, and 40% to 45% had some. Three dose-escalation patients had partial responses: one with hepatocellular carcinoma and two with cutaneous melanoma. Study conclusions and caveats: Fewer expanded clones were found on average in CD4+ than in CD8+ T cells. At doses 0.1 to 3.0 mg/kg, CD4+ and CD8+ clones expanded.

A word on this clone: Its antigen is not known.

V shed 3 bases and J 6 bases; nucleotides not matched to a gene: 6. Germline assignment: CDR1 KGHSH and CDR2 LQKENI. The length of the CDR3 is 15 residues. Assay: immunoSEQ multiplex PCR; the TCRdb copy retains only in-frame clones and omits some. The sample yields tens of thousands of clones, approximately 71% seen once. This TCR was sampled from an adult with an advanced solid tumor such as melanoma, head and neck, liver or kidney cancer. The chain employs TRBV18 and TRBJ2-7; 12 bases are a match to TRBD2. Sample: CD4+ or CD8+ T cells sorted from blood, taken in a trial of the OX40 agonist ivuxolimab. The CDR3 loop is CASSPLAGGVSEQYF. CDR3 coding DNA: TGTGCCAGCTCACCGCTAGCGGGAGGGGTCTCCGAGCAGTACTTC.